This T cell receptor (beta chain) was recorded in a study of regulatory T cells in long-lasting Graves disease. Stated time point: newly diagnosed GD, antithyroid drugs for less than 3 months. Isolated PBMC RNA provided the starting material for the TCR library. A word on this clonotype: Antigen unknown.

Study results and limitations: With some 2,700 shared public clonotypes, persistent patients exceeded new patients, who shared 966. Persistent disease preferred TRBV28, TRBJ1-2 and TRBJ2-5.

Building of the TCR beta libraries involved iRepertoire HTBI primers and Arm-PCR of CDR3 regions. TCRdb fed the multiplex PCR reads into MiXCR, producing one record per CDR3 protein. The table has fewer than 550,000 distinct CDR3 sequences, 15% to 20% seen once. The CDR3 has 17 residues. Trimming took off 1 base at V and 4 bases at J, with 14 bases between the two ends. Germline assignment: CDR1 SGHVS and CDR2 FQNEAQ. The data also belong to a second study, concerning T cells in Graves' hyperthyroidism and ophthalmopathy. From that paper: Blood shared most expanded thyroid clonotypes above 0.001.

This chain joins TRBV7-8 and TRBJ1-6; a possible D gene is TRBD1 (5 bases). Material: peripheral blood mononuclear cells (PBMCs), obtained at new diagnosis, from a patient treated with antithyroid drugs. The receptor's source is a woman aged 35-60 years with Graves disease. This CDR3 reads CASSLEGRELYNSPLHF. The CDR3 region has the DNA TGTGCCAGCAGCTTAGAGGGCAGGGAGCTTTATAATTCACCCCTCCACTTT. Variable domain in full (rest from reference TRBV7-8 and TRBJ1-6): GAGVSQSPRYKVAKRGQDVALRCDPISGHVSLFWYQQALGQGPEFLTYFQNEAQLDKSGLPSDRFFAERPEGSVSTLKIQRTQQEDSAVYLCASSLEGRELYNSPLHFGNGTRLTVT.